The T cell receptor (beta chain) under discussion was sequenced for a study of identical twins' blood T cells. Overall study results and limits: Shared CDR3 clonotype counts tracked mainly the product of cloneset sizes. Abundant TCRbeta CDR3s overlapped more between twins than with unrelated donors.

There are many counts of this clonotype. Its cognate antigen is unknown. Sample barcodes were added at both library ends during cDNA synthesis. Original processing methods: Clonotypes per individual ranged from about 85,000 to nearly 500,000. Via MiXCR, TCRdb re-called the 5' RACE reads, giving one row per CDR3 protein. The V and J calls were not made by the authors but by TCRdb's processing. The repertoire holds 350,000 to 400,000 distinct CDR3 sequences, with about 28% as singletons. The sequencing input was PBMCs. The TCR sequence derives from a woman aged 18-55 years in good health.

The CDR3 is CASSLVGGLASNQPQHF. The CDR3 nucleotides are TGTGCCAGCAGCTTGGTAGGTGGGCTGGCAAGCAATCAGCCCCAGCATTTT. The chain employs TRBV5-5 and TRBJ1-5; D unclear. This CDR3 has 17 amino acids. The germline V gene has CDR1 SGHKS and CDR2 YYEKEE (reference sequence). Trimming removed 0 bases from V and 1 base from J, with 14 bases in between.